This entry lists 3 T cell receptor beta chains sequenced from one sample in a study of blood T cells in healthy people across ages. Together with a sample-barcoded 5' primer, a J-beta primer mix was included in a second PCR lasting about 6 to 12 cycles. Each CDR3 protein is one row after TCRdb ran MiXCR on the 5' RACE reads. The data contain around 1,600,000 distinct CDR3 sequences, about 42% of them seen just once; the ten biggest clones take up just over 4%. Sequenced input: blood. The origin of the receptors is a woman in her late teens or twenties in good health.

The chain carries TRBV7-9 and TRBJ2-1; D is possibly TRBD2 (6 bases). The CDR3 loop spans 13 amino acids. Germline V CDR1 and CDR2: SEHNR, FQNEAQ (reference sequence). Trimming removed 11 bases at V and 0 bases at J, with 11 bases between. The DNA of the CDR3 is TGTGCCTCGGGGGTGGGCTCCTACAATGAGCAGTTCTTC. Translated, it gives CASGVGSYNEQFF.

This clonotype appeared a few times. The V gene is TRBV29-1, the J gene TRBJ1-4; no clear D gene. This CDR3 spans 12 amino acids. Germline V gene sequence: CDR1 SQVTM, CDR2 ANQGSEA. Trimming left V 7 bases short and J 4 bases short, with 10 bases between. CDR3 loop: CSAVGYNEKLFF. CDR3 in DNA: TGCAGCGCGGTGGGGTATAATGAAAAACTGTTTTTT.

The table lists this clonotype with a count of one. The V call is TRBV29-1, the J call TRBJ2-7, with D tentatively TRBD2 (5 bases). CDR1 SQVTM and CDR2 ANQGSEA come from the germline V gene. This CDR3 comprises 14 residues. Trimming took 6 bases from V and 0 from J, leaving 15 bases between them. CDR3 in amino acids: CSVGWRLSSYEQYF. The CDR3 DNA reads as TGCAGCGTGGGCTGGAGGCTAAGCTCCTACGAGCAGTACTTC.